This TCR beta chain was documented in a study of blood T cell repertoires in COVID-19. Study summary: Whether acute or convalescent, the COVID-19 samples came from the United States, Italy and Spain. PBMCs, B-cell-depleted T cells, or T cells were the source of the cDNA or gDNA that made up the material.

Those enrolled in Seattle joined during active infection and were followed longitudinally afterward. Original processing methods: Reference gene primer amplification gave nucleated cell count estimates. Produced via immunoSEQ multiplex PCR; TCRdb's table is partial and in-frame only. V and J calls and clone size follow that table, whereas D and trimming were derived from the DNA. Of some 450,000 clones listed, around 90% are singletons. Regarding this clone: The same CDR3 is also encoded by other DNA sequences in this sample.

The germline V and J ends were trimmed by 2 bases and 5 bases, with 7 bases remaining between them. This CDR3 contains 13 residues. Germline V lookup: CDR1 KGHSH, CDR2 LQKENI. Material: peripheral blood. The source of this sequence is a man aged 18 to 30 with COVID-19, enrolled during active disease. J is TRBJ1-5 and V is TRBV18; D is perhaps TRBD1 (6 bases). The CDR3 nucleotides read TGTGCCAGCTCACCATCAGGGGATCAGCCCCAGCATTTT. This translates into CASSPSGDQPQHF. The full variable domain, in which reference TRBV18 and TRBJ1-5 provide the parts outside the CDR3, is NAGVMQNPRHLVRRRGQEARLRCSPMKGHSHVYWYRQLPEEGLKFMVYLQKENIIDESGMPKERFSAEFPKEGPSILRIQQVVRGDSAAYFCASSPSGDQPQHFGDGTRLSIL.